Shown below are 10 T cell receptor beta chains from a single sample sequenced in a study of human T cells and chemical hapten exposure. MiXCR, applied by TCRdb to the RACE reads, yields one record per CDR3 protein. The data contain fewer than 400,000 distinct CDR3 sequences, around 7% of them singletons. Time point reported: patch test 1, 2 weeks after DPC sensitization. This sample's treatment: therapeutic diphenylcyclopropenone sensitization with weekly scalp DPC. Sequencing used whole blood, obtained in connection with sensitization to the hapten diphenylcyclopropenone (DPC). The receptors shown here come from a woman aged 18-29 years with alopecia areata. Some clones in this sample may be carry-over from other donors' samples.

This clonotype occurred many times. The DNA of the CDR3 is TGTGCCAGCAGCTTAACGGCGGGGGATCTATACAATGAGCAGTTCTTC. Protein: CASSLTAGDLYNEQFF. The chain carries TRBV7-3 and TRBJ2-1; TRBD2 matches at 7 bases. Per the germline V gene, CDR1 is SGHTA and CDR2 is FQGTGA. This CDR3 has 16 amino acids. The J segment lost 4 bases and the V segment lost 0 bases, leaving 6 bases of the junction unmatched.

The sample holds many counts of this clonotype. The chain couples TRBV11-2 to TRBJ2-1; unclear D gene. Per germline, CDR1 SGHAT and CDR2 FQNNGV. CDR3 length equals 13 residues. Trimming took 5 bases from V and 4 from J, leaving 9 bases between them. CDR3 coding DNA: TGTGCCAGCAGCCCGCAAGAGTACAATGAGCAGTTCTTC. As protein: CASSPQEYNEQFF.

This clonotype appeared many times. The chain is built from TRBV5-1 and TRBJ2-2; D is possibly TRBD1 (6 bases). This CDR3 has 17 amino acids. CDR1 SGHRS and CDR2 YFSETQ come from the germline V gene. V was cut by 4 bases and J by 1 base, with 17 bases left in between. The CDR3 loop is CASSERSQGLNTGELFF. The DNA of the CDR3 is TGCGCCAGCAGCGAAAGGTCACAGGGTTTGAACACCGGGGAGCTGTTTTTT.

The table lists this clonotype with many counts. The rearrangement links TRBV18 to TRBJ2-7; D call uncertain. This CDR3 is 15 amino acids long. V gave up 3 bases and J gave up 3 bases, with 15 bases separating them. The germline CDR1 and CDR2 sequences are KGHSH and LQKENI. The DNA of the CDR3 is TGTGCCAGCTCACCTCCGGACGGCTTGCACTACGAGCAGTACTTC. This sequence encodes CASSPPDGLHYEQYF. The variable domain in full, with the rest retrieved from reference TRBV18 and TRBJ2-7, is NAGVMQNPRHLVRRRGQEARLRCSPMKGHSHVYWYRQLPEEGLKFMVYLQKENIIDESGMPKERFSAEFPKEGPSILRIQQVVRGDSAAYFCASSPPDGLHYEQYFGPGTRLTVT.

This clonotype was counted only a few times. The chain recombines TRBV9 with TRBJ1-2, with 10 bases lining up with TRBD1. V shed 0 bases and J 6 bases; nucleotides not matched to a gene: 2. Germline assignment: CDR1 SGDLS and CDR2 YYNGEE. The CDR3 runs to 14 residues. Here the CDR3 DNA reads TGTGCCAGCAGCGTAGGACAGGGGGCAGATGGCTACACCTTC. This encodes CASSVGQGADGYTF. The variable domain in full, with the rest retrieved from reference TRBV9 and TRBJ1-2, is DSGVTQTPKHLITATGQRVTLRCSPRSGDLSVYWYQQSLDQGLQFLIQYYNGEERAKGNILERFSAQQFPDLHSELNLSSLELGDSALYFCASSVGQGADGYTFGSGTRLTVV.

This clonotype was recorded only once. This rearrangement joins TRBV10-2 to TRBJ2-3; tentative D call: TRBD2 (7 bases). The CDR3 is 15 residues long. V was cut by 0 bases and J by 5 bases, with 12 bases left in between. Germline V gene lookup returns CDR1 WSHSY and CDR2 SAAADI. DNA of the CDR3: TGCGCCAGCAGTGAGTCGGGGGGGGGCGAAGATACGCAGTATTTT. Translation gives CASSESGGGEDTQYF.

This clonotype was detected many times. The V gene is TRBV5-1, the J gene TRBJ2-5; no firm D call. Trimming pared 4 bases from V and 7 bases from J, leaving 14 bases between. Germline CDR1 reads SGHRS; CDR2 reads YFSETQ. The CDR3 covers 13 residues. CDR3 amino acids: CASSTGFQVTQYF. CDR3 DNA sequence: TGCGCCAGCAGCACTGGGTTTCAGGTGACCCAGTACTTC. Based on the CDR3 plus reference TRBV5-1 and TRBJ2-5, the full variable domain is KAGVTQTPRYLIKTRGQQVTLSCSPISGHRSVSWYQQTPGQGLQFLFEYFSETQRNKGNFPGRFSGRQFSNSRSEMNVSTLELGDSALYLCASSTGFQVTQYFGPGTRLLVL.

The chain couples TRBV28 to TRBJ2-7, with TRBD1 matching over 8 bases. Germline V gene lookup returns CDR1 MDHEN and CDR2 SYDVKM. V lost 4 bases, J lost 0 bases, and 8 bases stayed unmatched. This CDR3 region has 16 residues. CDR3 amino acids: CASSSPSTGVSYEQYF. In DNA, the CDR3 is TGTGCCAGCAGTTCTCCCTCGACAGGGGTCTCCTACGAGCAGTACTTC.

There are a few counts of this clonotype. The rearrangement joins TRBV20-1 to TRBJ1-1; D is undetermined. Germline V CDR1 and CDR2: DFQATT, SNEGSKA (reference sequence). CDR3 length: 10 residues. V lost 7 bases and J 4 bases, leaving 7 bases between the germline ends. The chain's CDR3 is CSVYTTEAFF. The CDR3 nucleotides read TGCAGTGTTTATACCACTGAAGCTTTCTTT.

V usage is TRBV5-6 and J usage is TRBJ1-5; D is possibly TRBD1 (6 bases). The CDR3 runs 15 residues. Trimming took 1 base from V and 5 from J, leaving 13 bases between them. Germline V gene sequence: CDR1 SGHDT, CDR2 YYEEEE. Here the CDR3 DNA reads TGTGCCAGCAGCTTGACAGGGAGAGGCGATCAGCCCCAGCATTTT. This gives the protein CASSLTGRGDQPQHF.